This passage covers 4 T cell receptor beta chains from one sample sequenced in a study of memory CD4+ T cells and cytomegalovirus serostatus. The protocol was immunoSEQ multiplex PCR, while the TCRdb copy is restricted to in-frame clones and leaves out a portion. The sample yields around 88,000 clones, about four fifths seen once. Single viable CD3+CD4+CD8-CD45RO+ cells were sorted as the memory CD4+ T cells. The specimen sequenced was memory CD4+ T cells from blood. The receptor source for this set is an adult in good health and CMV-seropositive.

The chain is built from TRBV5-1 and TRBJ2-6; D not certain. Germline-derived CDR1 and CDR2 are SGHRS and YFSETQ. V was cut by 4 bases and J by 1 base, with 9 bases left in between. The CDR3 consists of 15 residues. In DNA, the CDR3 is TGCGCCAGCAGCCTCGACTGGTCTGGGGCCAACGTCCTGACTTTC. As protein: CASSLDWSGANVLTF.

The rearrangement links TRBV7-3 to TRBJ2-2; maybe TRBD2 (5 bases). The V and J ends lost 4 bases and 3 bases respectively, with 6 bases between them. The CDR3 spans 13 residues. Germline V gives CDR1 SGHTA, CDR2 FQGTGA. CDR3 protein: CASSSGYTGELFF. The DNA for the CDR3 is TGTGCCAGCAGCTCGGGATACACCGGGGAGCTGTTTTTT.

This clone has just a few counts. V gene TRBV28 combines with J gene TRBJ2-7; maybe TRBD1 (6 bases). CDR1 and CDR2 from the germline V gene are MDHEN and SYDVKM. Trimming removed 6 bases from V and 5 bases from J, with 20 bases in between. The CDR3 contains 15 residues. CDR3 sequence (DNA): TGTGCCAGCAGGGGGGCTAGCACCCTCGGGGACGAGCAGTACTTC. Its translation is CASRGASTLGDEQYF.

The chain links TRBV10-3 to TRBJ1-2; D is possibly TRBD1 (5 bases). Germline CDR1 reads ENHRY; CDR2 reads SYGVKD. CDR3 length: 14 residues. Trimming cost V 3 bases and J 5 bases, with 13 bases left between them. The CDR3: CAISDRQGKYGYTF. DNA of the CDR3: TGTGCCATCAGTGATAGGCAGGGTAAATATGGCTACACCTTC.